These 30 T cell receptor beta chains originate from one sample sequenced in a study of T cell responses to AZD1222 COVID-19 vaccine. Method: immunoSEQ multiplex PCR; TCRdb's copy keeps in-frame clones and lacks some. The sample lists about 140,000 clones; 80% to 95% were seen once. The sequences come from peripheral blood, collected 28 days after the second AZD1222 dose. These receptors originate from an adult who received the AZD1222 COVID-19 vaccine.

This chain connects TRBV29-1 to TRBJ2-1, with a weak D call TRBD2 (6 bases). The germline V gene has CDR1 SQVTM and CDR2 ANQGSEA. The CDR3 loop spans 14 amino acids. The CDR3 is CIARGPAGFNEQFF. The CDR3 DNA reads as TGCATCGCGAGGGGCCCGGCGGGGTTCAATGAGCAGTTCTTC.

The chain employs TRBV15 and TRBJ1-1; tentative D call: TRBD1 (5 bases). CDR3 size: 13 residues. The germline V and J ends were trimmed by 5 bases and 4 bases, with 11 bases remaining between them. CDR1 LNHNV and CDR2 YYDKDF come from the germline V gene (reference sequence). The CDR3 coding sequence is TGTGCCACCAGCTGGGGCCAGGGCACTGAAGCTTTCTTT. Its protein is CATSWGQGTEAFF.

The J gene is TRBJ1-5, the V gene TRBV2, with 7 bases that match TRBD1. The V segment lost 9 bases and the J segment 5 bases; nucleotides outside the gene matches: 7. The germline gives CDR1 SNHLY, CDR2 FYNNEI. This CDR3 contains 13 residues. CDR3 in amino acids: CASQGGQDQPQHF. The CDR3 region has the DNA TGTGCCAGTCAGGGGGGGCAGGATCAGCCCCAGCATTTT.

J is TRBJ1-1 and V is TRBV11-2, with no clear D. The germline CDR1 and CDR2 sequences are SGHAT and FQNNGV. The CDR3 is 15 amino acids. The V and J ends lost 3 bases and 1 base respectively, with 12 bases between them. Here the CDR3 reads CASSFLFAENTEAFF. CDR3 coding DNA: TGTGCCAGCAGCTTCCTGTTCGCGGAGAACACTGAAGCTTTCTTT.

J is TRBJ2-1 and V is TRBV19, with TRBD2 identical over 9 bases. J lost 2 bases, V lost 5 bases, and 1 base had no gene match. CDR1 is LNHDA, CDR2 SQIVND, per germline (reference sequence). The CDR3 is 14 residues long. For the CDR3, the DNA is TGTGCCAGTAGTGTAGCGGGGGCCTACAATGAGCAGTTCTTC. It is translated as CASSVAGAYNEQFF.

The V and J genes are TRBV19 and TRBJ2-7, with D possibly matching TRBD2 (6 bases). Trimming took off 6 bases at V and 4 bases at J, with 16 bases between the two ends. The CDR3 runs 14 residues. Germline V gives CDR1 LNHDA, CDR2 SQIVND (reference sequence). CDR3 protein: CASSSTGTLYEQYF. The CDR3 coding sequence is TGTGCCAGTAGCAGCACCGGGACTCTTTACGAGCAGTACTTC.

In its sample, this clone was seen once. The gene calls are TRBV11-1 and TRBJ2-7; no firm D call. V lost 2 bases and J lost 7, with 12 bases in between. The CDR3 contains 13 residues. CDR1 is SGHAT and CDR2 is FQDESV in the germline V gene (reference sequence). The CDR3 nucleotides read TGTGCCAGCAGCTTACCCGGTTGGTCTGAGCAGTACTTC. Protein: CASSLPGWSEQYF.

Concerning this clone: One end of the junction varies from germline; a read error may be responsible. The rearrangement joins TRBV6-2 or TRBV6-3 to TRBJ2-7; TRBD2 aligns across 8 bases. In germline, CDR1 is MNHEY, CDR2 SVGEGT. CDR3 length: 16 amino acids. CDR3 sequence: CASSYARGGSSYEQCF. Written as DNA, the CDR3 is TGTGCCAGCAGTTACGCTCGGGGGGGAAGCTCCTACGAGCAGTGCTTC.

The chain combines TRBV5-1 with TRBJ2-3, with TRBD1 as a possible D gene (5 bases). V was clipped by 6 bases and J by 1 base, with 12 bases between them. The CDR3 loop spans 14 amino acids. Germline loops: CDR1 SGHRS, CDR2 YFSETQ. The CDR3 DNA is TGCGCCAGCACCTTAGACAGCCGCACAGATACGCAGTATTTT. Translated, it gives CASTLDSRTDTQYF. The entire variable domain, with the rest obtained from reference TRBV5-1 and TRBJ2-3, is as follows: KAGVTQTPRYLIKTRGQQVTLSCSPISGHRSVSWYQQTPGQGLQFLFEYFSETQRNKGNFPGRFSGRQFSNSRSEMNVSTLELGDSALYLCASTLDSRTDTQYFGPGTRLTVL.

Here the CDR3 DNA reads TGTGCCAGCAGCCGAAACTCAGTTCTCGACTCTAATAGCAATCAGCCCCAGCATTTT. Its protein product is CASSRNSVLDSNSNQPQHF. The rearrangement links TRBV3-1 (or the pseudogene TRBV3-2) to TRBJ1-5; D is undetermined. V was cut by 4 bases and J by 0 bases, with 22 bases left in between. The germline gives CDR1 LGHDT, CDR2 YNNKEL (reference sequence). CDR3 length: 19 residues.

This sequence joins TRBV6-1 and TRBJ1-6; tentative D call: TRBD1 (5 bases). The V end was cut by 1 base, the J end by 5 bases, with 12 bases between. This CDR3 region has 16 residues. The germline CDR1 and CDR2 sequences are MNHNS and SASEGT. The CDR3 is CASSEVGTANNSPLHF. Written as DNA, the CDR3 is TGTGCCAGCAGTGAAGTGGGGACCGCAAATAATTCACCCCTCCACTTT.

This chain uses TRBV5-4 with TRBJ2-1; TRBD2 agrees at 8 bases. From germline, CDR1 is SGHNT and CDR2 YYREEE (reference sequence). V gave up 4 bases and J gave up 5 bases; unmatched junction bases: 17. This CDR3 is built from 18 residues. CDR3 region: CASSPRGVSGGTDNEQFF. The CDR3 nucleotides are TGTGCCAGCAGCCCCCGGGGTGTCAGCGGGGGTACTGACAATGAGCAGTTCTTC.

The DNA of the CDR3 is TGTGCCAGCAGCCAAGGAGCGCCGCTCAATGAGCAGTTCTTC. Its protein is CASSQGAPLNEQFF. V and J are TRBV3-1 (or the pseudogene TRBV3-2) and TRBJ2-1, with D unclear. Looked up from germline, CDR1 is LGHDT and CDR2 is YNNKEL (reference sequence). V lost 1 base, J lost 6 bases, and 10 bases lay in between. This CDR3 has 14 residues.

J is TRBJ1-1 and V is TRBV5-1, with TRBD1 as a possible D gene (6 bases). The germline gives CDR1 SGHRS, CDR2 YFSETQ. V lost 4 bases to trimming and J lost 5 bases, with 15 bases between them. The CDR3 covers 14 residues. In nucleotides, the CDR3 is TGCGCCAGCAGCCGCCGGGACAAGGGAACTGAAGCTTTCTTT. Protein: CASSRRDKGTEAFF.

The chain recombines TRBV19 with TRBJ1-3; D is unclear. V was shortened by 5 bases and J by 1 base, with 12 bases between the two germline ends. The CDR3 is 15 residues long. Germline-derived CDR1 and CDR2 are LNHDA and SQIVND (reference sequence). The CDR3 bases are TGTGCCAGTAGTTTCAAGGGAGATTCTGGAAACACCATATATTTT. Residues: CASSFKGDSGNTIYF.

The V gene is TRBV29-1, the J gene TRBJ2-3, with D possibly being TRBD1 (6 bases). The CDR3 sequence is 16 residues long. The germline V gene encodes CDR1 SQVTM and CDR2 ANQGSEA. V lost 3 bases and J 5 bases, leaving 21 bases between the germline ends. The DNA of the CDR3 is TGCAGCGTTGAGACCGGGACACCTGCACCTGTAGATACGCAGTATTTT. Its protein is CSVETGTPAPVDTQYF.

The V gene is TRBV28, the J gene TRBJ2-1; D not resolved. Trimming took off 1 base at V and 9 bases at J, with 10 bases between the two ends. Germline V lookup: CDR1 MDHEN, CDR2 SYDVKM. This CDR3 spans 13 amino acids. CDR3 coding DNA: TGTGCCAGCAGTTTATCGTGGTGGACTGAGCAGTTCTTC. Its protein product is CASSLSWWTEQFF.

This chain uses TRBV4-1 with TRBJ2-7; 9 positions agree with TRBD1. This CDR3 comprises 16 residues. V lost 0 bases to trimming and J lost 3 bases; unmatched junction nucleotides: 6. Germline assignment: CDR1 MGHRA and CDR2 YSYEKL. The CDR3 loop reads CASSQETGTGLYEQYF. CDR3 coding DNA: TGCGCCAGCAGCCAAGAAACTGGGACAGGGCTCTACGAGCAGTACTTC.

In DNA, the CDR3 is TGTGCCAGCAGCCTAAACCCCCTAAGGGGCGTATCCTACGAGCAGTACTTC. Its protein is CASSLNPLRGVSYEQYF. The chain uses TRBV11-2 and TRBJ2-7; possibly TRBD1 for D (5 bases). The CDR3 spans 17 residues. Trimming removed 5 bases from V and 1 base from J, with 21 bases in between. Germline lookup yields CDR1 SGHAT and CDR2 FQNNGV.

This rearrangement joins TRBV3-1 (or the pseudogene TRBV3-2) to TRBJ2-1; possibly TRBD1 or TRBD2 for D (5 bases each). Germline V gene data show CDR1 as LGHDT and CDR2 as YNNKEL (reference sequence). Trimming left V 4 bases short and J 7 bases short, with 14 bases between. The CDR3 is 14 amino acids. CDR3 sequence (DNA): TGTGCCAGCAGCCGGGACCTTCGGGGTAATGAGCAGTTCTTC. Translated, it gives CASSRDLRGNEQFF.

The genes are TRBV19 and TRBJ1-2, with TRBD1 identical over 10 bases. This CDR3 comprises 13 residues. V was clipped by 7 bases and J by 8 bases; unmatched bases: 7. Germline CDR1 is LNHDA and CDR2 is SQIVND (reference sequence). The CDR3 spells CASTPGQGHGYTF. CDR3 sequence (DNA): TGTGCCAGTACCCCGGGACAGGGGCACGGCTACACCTTC. Complete variable domain (other parts from reference TRBV19 and TRBJ1-2): DGGITQSPKYLFRKEGQNVTLSCEQNLNHDAMYWYRQDPGQGLRLIYYSQIVNDFQKGDIAEGYSVSREKKESFPLTVTSAQKNPTAFYLCASTPGQGHGYTFGSGTRLTVV.

The V gene is TRBV5-8, the J gene TRBJ1-6; 8 bases are shared with TRBD1. The germline V gene encodes CDR1 SGHTS and CDR2 YDEGEE. V shed 2 bases and J 8 bases; nucleotides not matched to a gene: 21. This CDR3 comprises 20 residues. The CDR3 nucleotides are TGTGCCAGCAGCTTTGAGGGTACGTGGACAGGGAAAACGTCAGATTCACCCCTCCACTTT. It yields the protein CASSFEGTWTGKTSDSPLHF.

The chain uses TRBV7-3 and TRBJ2-3, with 9 bases matching TRBD1. Germline V gene lookup returns CDR1 SGHTA and CDR2 FQGTGA. The CDR3 runs 16 residues. V lost 5 bases to trimming and J lost 4 bases; unmatched junction nucleotides: 10. The CDR3 nucleotides are TGTGCCAGCAGCGTGGGGTCCGGGACAGGGTCAGATACGCAGTATTTT. It codes for CASSVGSGTGSDTQYF.

The chain has TRBV29-1 and TRBJ2-7; weak D call: TRBD1 (6 bases). Trimming cost V 5 bases and J 2 bases, with 13 bases left between them. Germline V gives CDR1 SQVTM, CDR2 ANQGSEA. This CDR3 has 13 residues. This chain's CDR3 is CSVRDIDTYEQYF. In DNA, the CDR3 is TGCAGCGTTCGGGACATCGACACCTACGAGCAGTACTTC.

Written as DNA, the CDR3 is TGCGCCAGCAGCCAAGATAGGGCCCCCTACAATGAGCAGTTCTTC. Protein sequence: CASSQDRAPYNEQFF. The chain carries TRBV4-3 and TRBJ2-1; D ambiguous. CDR3 length: 15 residues. V was shortened by 0 bases and J by 2 bases, with 8 bases between the two germline ends. CDR1 is LGHNA, CDR2 YSLEER, per germline.

The chain carries TRBV10-3 and TRBJ1-1; D perhaps matches TRBD1 (5 bases). Germline V gives CDR1 ENHRY, CDR2 SYGVKD. Deletions cut 10 bases from V and 3 bases from J, with 15 bases between. The CDR3 loop spans 13 amino acids. CDR3 in amino acids: CASAGGEDTEAFF. Written as DNA, the CDR3 is TGTGCCAGTGCTGGGGGGGAGGACACTGAAGCTTTCTTT.

The chain joins TRBV5-6 to TRBJ1-2, with 7 bases fitting TRBD1. CDR3 length: 16 amino acids. Trimming at V came to 1 base and at J to 5 bases, leaving 11 bases not matched to a gene. Germline CDR1 is SGHDT and CDR2 is YYEEEE. The CDR3 loop is CASSLRQGARIYGYTF. In DNA, the CDR3 is TGTGCCAGCAGCTTGAGACAGGGTGCCCGCATTTATGGCTACACCTTC.

The chain carries TRBV21-1 and TRBJ2-7; no DNA check was done on the table's D call, TRBD2. TRBV21-1 is flagged as a pseudogene. This CDR3 is 16 amino acids long. The CDR3 reads CASSLLDFIGPPKQYF. CDR3 coding DNA: TGTGCCAGCAGCCTCCTGGACTTTATTGGCCCTCCGAAGCAGTACTTC.

The rearrangement uses TRBV3-1 (or the pseudogene TRBV3-2) and TRBJ2-3, with TRBD2 matching 7 bases. The CDR3 sequence is 18 residues long. V gave up 4 bases and J gave up 3 bases; unmatched junction bases: 16. Germline V gene data show CDR1 as LGHDT and CDR2 as YNNKEL (reference sequence). CDR3 bases: TGTGCCAGCAGCCGAAGGACTCTCAGGCCCGGGGGGACAGATACGCAGTATTTT. Translated, it gives CASSRRTLRPGGTDTQYF.

This clone was detected a few times. The chain joins TRBV6-2 or TRBV6-3 to TRBJ2-1; D might be TRBD1 or TRBD2, each matching 5 bases. CDR3 length equals 14 residues. The germline V gene encodes CDR1 MNHEY and CDR2 SVGEGT. Trimming took off 3 bases at V and 5 bases at J, with 11 bases between the two ends. The CDR3 region has the DNA TGTGCCAGCAGTTATTCGGGGCCCCACAATGAGCAGTTCTTC. The encoded protein is CASSYSGPHNEQFF.